This T cell receptor beta chain is drawn from a study of T cell responses to AZD1222 COVID-19 vaccine. Findings of the study overall: The study reported that nearly half of spike-specific TCRs target unmutated variant regions.

In germline, CDR1 is LNHNV, CDR2 YYDKDF (reference sequence). V lost 0 bases and J 7 bases, leaving 13 bases between the germline ends. CDR3 size: 15 residues. Concerning this clone itself: Its cognate antigen is unknown.

TCRdb's table, derived via immunoSEQ multiplex PCR, lists solely in-frame clones and lacks some. The sample includes approximately 150,000 clones, roughly nine tenths of them seen just once. The chain combines TRBV15 with TRBJ1-5; no definite D call. The material sequenced was peripheral blood, taken 28 days after the second AZD1222 dose. The clonotype originates from an adult who received the AZD1222 COVID-19 vaccine. Here the CDR3 DNA reads TGTGCCACCAGCAGAGATACGAGTGGAGGCCAGCCCCAGCATTTT. It translates to CATSRDTSGGQPQHF.